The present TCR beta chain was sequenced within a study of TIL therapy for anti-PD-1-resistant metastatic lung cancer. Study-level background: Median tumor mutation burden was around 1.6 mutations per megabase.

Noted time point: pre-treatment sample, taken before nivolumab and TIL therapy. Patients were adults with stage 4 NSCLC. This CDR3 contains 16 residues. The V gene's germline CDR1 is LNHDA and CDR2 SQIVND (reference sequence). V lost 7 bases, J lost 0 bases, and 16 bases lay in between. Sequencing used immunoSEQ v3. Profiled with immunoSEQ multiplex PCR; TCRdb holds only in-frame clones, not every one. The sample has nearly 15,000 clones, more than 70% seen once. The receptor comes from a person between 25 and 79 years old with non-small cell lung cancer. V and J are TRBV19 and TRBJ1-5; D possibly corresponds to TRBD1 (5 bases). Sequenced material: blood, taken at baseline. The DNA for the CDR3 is TGTGCCAGTACCGATGCGGGGGGGGATAGCAATCAGCCCCAGCATTTT. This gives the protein CASTDAGGDSNQPQHF.